These 18 T cell receptor beta chains share one sample of origin, sequenced in a study of blood T cell repertoires in COVID-19. Assay used: immunoSEQ multiplex PCR; TCRdb lists only in-frame clones, some missing. The sample contains 70,000 or so clones, around 77% of which appear only once. The sample comprised peripheral blood. These receptors were obtained from a man aged 60 to 75 with acute or convalescent COVID-19.

V and J are TRBV4-3 and TRBJ1-2; a possible D gene is TRBD1 (5 bases). CDR3 size: 15 residues. Germline V gives CDR1 LGHNA, CDR2 YSLEER. Trimming stripped 7 bases from V and 4 bases from J, with 19 bases between. The CDR3 sequence: CASNPDGTRSYGYTF. The CDR3 region has the DNA TGCGCCAGCAACCCTGACGGGACTCGTTCCTATGGCTACACCTTC.

This clone was observed a handful of times. The CDR3 DNA follows: TGTGCCAGCAGCTTTTCAGGGGGTGAAGGAAACACCATATATTTT. Protein: CASSFSGGEGNTIYF. The rearrangement uses TRBV7-6 and TRBJ1-3; 7 nucleotides agree with TRBD1. The germline CDR1 and CDR2 sequences are SGHVS and FNYEAQ. This CDR3 spans 15 amino acids. V dropped 3 bases and J dropped 4; count of bases not matched to a gene: 6. Full variable domain (missing parts from reference TRBV7-6 and TRBJ1-3): GAGVSQSPRYKVTKRGQDVALRCDPISGHVSLYWYRQALGQGPEFLTYFNYEAQQDKSGLPNDRFSAERPEGSISTLTIQRTEQRDSAMYRCASSFSGGEGNTIYFGEGSWLTVV.

This clone turned up a few times. The chain joins TRBV5-1 to TRBJ2-7; 9 bases are a match to TRBD1. The CDR3 is 14 amino acids. CDR1 and CDR2 from the germline V gene are SGHRS and YFSETQ. Unmatched junction bases numbered 0, after V lost 2 bases and J lost 0 bases. For the CDR3, the DNA is TGCGCCAGCAGCTTACAGGGGGCCTCCTACGAGCAGTACTTC. Translated: CASSLQGASYEQYF.

The chain uses TRBV3-1 (or the pseudogene TRBV3-2) and TRBJ2-5; 15 bases map to TRBD2. The CDR3 is 16 residues long. Germline CDR1 LGHDT, CDR2 YNNKEL (reference sequence). Trimming took 4 bases from V and 7 from J; bases not matched to a gene: 7. DNA for the CDR3: TGTGCCAGCAGCCCCCGGACTAGCGGGGGGGCCGGGACCCAGTACTTC. Its translation: CASSPRTSGGAGTQYF.

This clone was recorded at least ten times. The V call is TRBV3-1 (or the pseudogene TRBV3-2), the J call TRBJ2-3; perhaps TRBD2 as D (6 bases). CDR3 length: 17 residues. Trimming left V 4 bases short and J 2 bases short, with 19 bases between. Germline V gene data show CDR1 as LGHDT and CDR2 as YNNKEL (reference sequence). In DNA form, the CDR3 reads TGTGCCAGCAGCCCCCGCACCCCGGGACTGGTCACAGATACGCAGTATTTT. Amino acids: CASSPRTPGLVTDTQYF.

The genes are TRBV29-1 and TRBJ2-3, with D tentatively TRBD2 (6 bases). The ends were cut back, 5 bases at V and 5 bases at J, with 20 bases in the middle. The CDR3 runs to 15 residues. Germline V lookup: CDR1 SQVTM, CDR2 ANQGSEA. CDR3 loop: CSVTKLGLSLDTQYF. The DNA for the CDR3 is TGCAGCGTTACTAAATTAGGACTATCCTTAGATACGCAGTATTTT.

The chain combines TRBV5-4 with TRBJ2-2, with D possibly TRBD2 on 5 matching bases. CDR1 and CDR2 from the germline V gene are SGHNT and YYREEE (reference sequence). Trimming shortened V by 6 bases and J by 6 bases, and 9 bases separated the two germline ends. CDR3 length: 12 amino acids. The CDR3 spells CASTQRAGELFF. The CDR3 nucleotides read TGTGCCAGCACCCAGAGGGCCGGGGAGCTGTTTTTT.

This clone was seen more than once but under ten times. CDR3 DNA sequence: TGTGCCAGCAGCCCGACCCTGGGACAGGGGGGAAGAGAGCAGTATTTT. Its translation: CASSPTLGQGGREQYF. The V call is TRBV7-3, the J call TRBJ2-3, with 11 positions matching TRBD1. Germline CDR1 reads SGHTA; CDR2 reads FQGTGA. V dropped 5 bases and J dropped 11; count of bases not matched to a gene: 15. This CDR3 is built from 16 residues.

The rearrangement joins TRBV6-6 to TRBJ1-2, with D unclear. The CDR3 extends over 12 amino acids. The germline V gene has CDR1 MNHNY and CDR2 SVGAGI (reference sequence). The V gene lost 5 bases and the J gene lost 3 bases, with 7 bases spanning the gap. The DNA for the CDR3 is TGTGCCAGCAGTGCAACGGACTATGGCTACACCTTC. Protein sequence: CASSATDYGYTF.

The chain links TRBV5-4 to TRBJ2-1; the match to TRBD2 covers 7 bases. CDR1 and CDR2 from the germline V gene are SGHNT and YYREEE (reference sequence). V was clipped by 4 bases and J by 6 bases; unmatched bases: 13. The CDR3 covers 16 residues. CDR3 region: CASSRGGVEFFNEQFF. CDR3 DNA sequence: TGTGCCAGCAGCCGGGGAGGGGTAGAATTTTTCAATGAGCAGTTCTTC.

The J gene is TRBJ1-3, the V gene TRBV7-8, with D uncertain. Between the trimmed V and J ends, which lost 1 base and 0 bases, there was a span of 13 bases. Per the germline V gene, CDR1 is SGHVS and CDR2 is FQNEAQ. The CDR3 is 17 amino acids. CDR3 nucleotides: TGTGCCAGCAGCTTAGGGCAGGCATACATCTCTGGAAACACCATATATTTT. This sequence encodes CASSLGQAYISGNTIYF.

At least ten counts were recorded for this clone. At the DNA level, this CDR3 is encoded by other sequences in the same sample as well. The chain joins TRBV14 to TRBJ2-1, with D tentatively TRBD2 (7 bases). Germline V gene sequence: CDR1 SGHDN, CDR2 FVKESK. V was pared by 4 bases and J by 4 bases, with 14 bases between. This CDR3 contains 15 residues. CDR3 region: CASSPRGALYNEQFF. The CDR3 nucleotides are TGTGCCAGCAGCCCCCGGGGGGCCCTATACAATGAGCAGTTCTTC.

This clone has just a few counts. The genes are TRBV27 and TRBJ1-5; a weak D match, TRBD1 (6 bases). Per the germline V gene, CDR1 is MNHEY and CDR2 is SMNVEV (reference sequence). The CDR3 is 16 amino acids. The V end was cut by 5 bases, the J end by 2 bases, with 16 bases between. CDR3 nucleotide sequence: TGTGCCAGCAGTACGACAGGCCGAGGAGGCAATCAGCCCCAGCATTTT. Translated, it gives CASSTTGRGGNQPQHF.

This clone has more than one count but fewer than ten. The CDR3 reads CASSEAGLAGGRETQYF. The CDR3 DNA follows: TGTGCCAGCAGTGAAGCCGGACTAGCGGGGGGCAGGGAGACCCAGTACTTC. V gene TRBV6-1 combines with J gene TRBJ2-5; 14 bases align to TRBD2. The CDR3 sequence is 17 residues long. From germline, CDR1 is MNHNS and CDR2 SASEGT. The V segment lost 0 bases and the J segment 5 bases; nucleotides outside the gene matches: 5.

This clone came up a few times. This chain joins TRBV11-2 and TRBJ1-1; no firm D call. The germline V gene encodes CDR1 SGHAT and CDR2 FQNNGV. The CDR3 is 14 residues long. Trimming stripped 5 bases from V and 5 bases from J, with 15 bases between. The CDR3 reads CASSIHVGRTEAFF. CDR3 coding DNA: TGTGCCAGCAGCATACACGTGGGCCGGACTGAAGCTTTCTTT. The entire variable domain, with the rest obtained from reference TRBV11-2 and TRBJ1-1, is as follows: EAGVAQSPRYKIIEKRQSVAFWCNPISGHATLYWYQQILGQGPKLLIQFQNNGVVDDSQLPKDRFSAERLKGVDSTLKIQPAKLEDSAVYLCASSIHVGRTEAFFGQGTRLTVV.

The chain is built from TRBV19 and TRBJ2-3; maybe TRBD2 (6 bases). Between the trimmed V and J ends, which lost 5 bases and 1 base, there was a span of 10 bases. Germline V lookup: CDR1 LNHDA, CDR2 SQIVND (reference sequence). The CDR3 is 14 residues long. CDR3 sequence: CASSSRGGTDTQYF. CDR3 coding DNA: TGTGCCAGTAGTTCTCGCGGGGGCACAGATACGCAGTATTTT.

The chain has TRBV12-3 or TRBV12-4 and TRBJ1-3; D is uncertain. CDR3 size: 12 residues. Trimming took 3 bases from V and 3 from J, leaving 3 bases between them. In DNA form, the CDR3 reads TGTGCCAGCAGTTTTTATGGAAACACCATATATTTT. Translating it yields CASSFYGNTIYF.

V and J are TRBV20-1 and TRBJ1-2, with D unresolved. The CDR3 is made up of 13 amino acids. V was shortened by 3 bases and J by 6 bases, with 14 bases between the two germline ends. Germline V gene data show CDR1 as DFQATT and CDR2 as SNEGSKA (reference sequence). CDR3 region: CSASAYLGDGYTF. DNA for the CDR3: TGCAGTGCTAGTGCCTATCTGGGCGATGGCTACACCTTC.